The 20 T cell receptor beta chains presented below share a single source sample, sequenced in a study of beta chain features in type 1 diabetes. TCRB transcripts that were expressed got sequenced, as all of the isolated RNA had been reverse transcribed. Only in-frame clones appear in the TCRdb table, and some are missing; sequencing was by immunoSEQ multiplex PCR. The data hold under 250,000 clones, with 11% to 15% observed a single time. Sequencing input: naive CD4+ T cells from blood. The receptors were gathered from a woman in her thirties or forties in good health.

This clone was counted only a few times. The V gene is TRBV7-2, the J gene TRBJ1-4; 10 bases fit TRBD1. Losses at the gene ends were 5 bases for V and 5 bases for J; bases not matched to a gene: 5. The CDR3 has 15 amino acids. CDR1 and CDR2 (germline): SGHTA, FQGNSA. The CDR3 sequence is CASSLGDRGNEKLFF. The CDR3 coding sequence is TGTGCCAGCAGCCTAGGGGACAGGGGAAATGAAAAACTGTTTTTT.

The chain carries TRBV5-1 and TRBJ1-2; 7 positions match TRBD1. The CDR3 is 13 residues long. Trimming cost V 4 bases and J 7 bases; bases outside gene matches: 7. From germline, CDR1 is SGHRS and CDR2 YFSETQ. The DNA of the CDR3 is TGCGCCAGCAGCCCGACAGGGTCGGGTGGCTACACCTTC. It encodes CASSPTGSGGYTF.

The sample holds one count of this clone. The rearrangement links TRBV18 to TRBJ2-7, with 9 positions matching TRBD2. The CDR3 is 15 residues long. V trimming: 3 bases; J trimming: 3 bases; junction bases outside the gene matches: 6. Germline V gene sequence: CDR1 KGHSH, CDR2 LQKENI. In DNA form, the CDR3 reads TGTGCCAGCTCACCCAGCGGGGGGACCGTCTACGAGCAGTACTTC. Translation gives CASSPSGGTVYEQYF.

In this sample, this clone turned up a few times. This chain links TRBV7-2 with TRBJ2-5, with D possibly being TRBD2 (5 bases). This CDR3 is 14 amino acids long. The germline V and J ends were trimmed by 0 bases and 4 bases, with 9 bases remaining between them. Germline V gene data show CDR1 as SGHTA and CDR2 as FQGNSA. The CDR3 is CASSLAGGGETQYF. CDR3 sequence (DNA): TGTGCCAGCAGCTTAGCCGGCGGAGGAGAGACCCAGTACTTC.

This clone was recorded once. The junction and the germline gene differ at one end; a read error may be behind it. This sequence joins TRBV7-7 and TRBJ2-5, with 7 bases aligning to TRBD2. There are 17 residues in the CDR3. CDR1 and CDR2 from the germline V gene are SSHAT and FNYEAQ (reference sequence). CDR3 amino acids: CASSLAVVQRGQETQYF. The CDR3 DNA reads as TGTGCTAGCAGCTTAGCGGTCGTCCAGCGGGGTCAAGAGACCCAGTACTTC.

The chain joins TRBV7-9 to TRBJ2-3; a weak D match, TRBD2 (6 bases). V was shortened by 3 bases and J by 0 bases, with 13 bases between the two germline ends. This CDR3 is built from 16 residues. Germline values: CDR1 SEHNR, CDR2 FQNEAQ (reference sequence). CDR3 sequence: CASSFEGGSSTDTQYF. CDR3 bases: TGTGCCAGCAGCTTTGAGGGAGGATCCAGCACAGATACGCAGTATTTT.

The chain links TRBV5-5 to TRBJ2-7; TRBD1 is a possible D gene (6 bases). The germline V and J ends were trimmed by 2 bases and 4 bases, with 16 bases remaining between them. The CDR3 is made up of 15 amino acids. Germline CDR1 is SGHKS and CDR2 is YYEKEE (reference sequence). The CDR3 nucleotides are TGTGCCAGCAGCTTCGACTTACAGGGAAAGTACGAGCAGTACTTC. It is translated as CASSFDLQGKYEQYF.

This clone was counted once. The chain recombines TRBV10-2 with TRBJ2-1; 8 bases fit TRBD1. V gave up 10 bases and J gave up 0 bases; unmatched junction bases: 11. Germline values: CDR1 WSHSY, CDR2 SAAADI. This CDR3 has 16 amino acids. CDR3 DNA sequence: TGCGCCATCCAACCCGGGACAGGTCGCTCCTACAATGAGCAGTTCTTC. Its protein product is CAIQPGTGRSYNEQFF.

Worth noting for this clone: In the same sample, other DNA sequences code for this CDR3. The chain recombines TRBV5-4 with TRBJ2-7; D unclear. V was trimmed by 0 bases and J by 0 bases, leaving 4 bases between them. This CDR3 comprises 13 residues. Germline V gene lookup returns CDR1 SGHNT and CDR2 YYREEE (reference sequence). The CDR3 coding sequence is TGTGCCAGCAGCTTGGGCAGCTCCTACGAGCAGTACTTC. Amino acid sequence: CASSLGSSYEQYF.

This clone was counted only a few times. The gene calls are TRBV2 and TRBJ2-7, with D possibly being TRBD1 (6 bases). The V gene lost 9 bases and the J gene lost 4 bases, with 16 bases spanning the gap. CDR1 SNHLY and CDR2 FYNNEI come from the germline V gene. The CDR3 has 13 residues. The CDR3 sequence is CASEVRGNYEQYF. In nucleotides, the CDR3 is TGTGCCAGTGAGGTCAGGGGTAATTACGAGCAGTACTTC.

This clone came up a few times. The gene calls are TRBV10-3 and TRBJ2-5, with D perhaps matching TRBD2 (6 bases). Germline V lookup: CDR1 ENHRY, CDR2 SYGVKD. Trimming took 0 bases from V and 8 from J, leaving 13 bases between them. The CDR3 consists of 14 residues. CDR3 coding DNA: TGTGCCATCAGTGAGTCCTCCCCGACTAGAACCCAGTACTTC. Amino acid sequence: CAISESSPTRTQYF.

The chain uses TRBV7-2 and TRBJ1-5; 9 bases align to TRBD1. The germline V gene has CDR1 SGHTA and CDR2 FQGNSA. The CDR3 is 15 amino acids. Trimming removed 5 bases from V and 2 bases from J; junction bases left unmatched: 4. This CDR3 is CASSPRQGGNQPQHF. CDR3 DNA sequence: TGTGCCAGCAGCCCCCGACAGGGGGGCAATCAGCCCCAGCATTTT.

This clone was seen just once. The rearrangement joins TRBV6-1 to TRBJ2-7, with a weak D call TRBD1 (5 bases). Germline V gene lookup returns CDR1 MNHNS and CDR2 SASEGT. CDR3 length: 15 residues. V lost 0 bases and J 4 bases, leaving 13 bases between the germline ends. The CDR3 region has the DNA TGTGCCAGCAGTGAAGCGGCAACAGGTTCATACGAGCAGTACTTC. It encodes CASSEAATGSYEQYF.

The CDR3 loop is CASQDTYEQYF. CDR3 sequence (DNA): TGCGCCAGTCAGGATACCTACGAGCAGTACTTC. This chain links TRBV5-1 with TRBJ2-7, with unresolved D. The V end was cut by 8 bases, the J end by 2 bases, with 8 bases between. The CDR3 length is 11 residues. Germline CDR1 reads SGHRS; CDR2 reads YFSETQ.

This clone turned up a few times. The sample has other DNA sequences that encode this CDR3 too. Written as DNA, the CDR3 is TGTGCCAGCTCACCGACAGGGTACGAGCAGTACTTC. Amino acids: CASSPTGYEQYF. The chain couples TRBV18 to TRBJ2-7; TRBD1 agrees at 7 bases. V trimming: 3 bases; J trimming: 4 bases; junction bases outside the gene matches: 0. CDR3 length equals 12 residues. CDR1 and CDR2 (germline): KGHSH, LQKENI.

Only a few counts were recorded for this clone. The chain links TRBV6-1 to TRBJ1-2, with 7 bases matching TRBD1. This CDR3 is built from 14 residues. The germline V gene encodes CDR1 MNHNS and CDR2 SASEGT. The V and J ends lost 6 bases and 8 bases, in that order; junction bases with no gene match: 12. This CDR3 reads CASSLDRVLEGYTF. In DNA form, the CDR3 reads TGTGCCAGCAGCCTTGACAGGGTACTAGAAGGCTACACCTTC.

This clone came up a few times. The chain has TRBV11-2 and TRBJ1-5; 10 bases map to TRBD1. CDR1 is SGHAT, CDR2 FQNNGV, per germline. Trimming at V came to 5 bases and at J to 0 bases, leaving 7 bases not matched to a gene. CDR3 size: 17 residues. The CDR3 protein is CASSVGTGDPSNQPQHF. The CDR3 nucleotides are TGTGCCAGCAGCGTCGGGACAGGGGACCCTAGCAATCAGCCCCAGCATTTT.

The chain links TRBV10-3 to TRBJ1-2; 7 nucleotides match TRBD1. The CDR3 loop spans 14 amino acids. J lost 2 bases, V lost 6 bases, and 6 bases had no gene match. Germline values: CDR1 ENHRY, CDR2 SYGVKD. CDR3 in amino acids: CAISPGQENYGYTF. In nucleotides, the CDR3 is TGTGCCATCAGCCCAGGACAGGAAAACTATGGCTACACCTTC.

A few counts support this clone. The chain combines TRBV2 with TRBJ2-1; TRBD2 aligns across 9 bases. The V gene's germline CDR1 is SNHLY and CDR2 FYNNEI. The V segment lost 4 bases and the J segment 0 bases; nucleotides outside the gene matches: 4. The CDR3 contains 16 residues. CDR3 bases: TGTGCCAGCAGTGCTAGCGGGACGAGCTCCTACAATGAGCAGTTCTTC. This translates into CASSASGTSSYNEQFF.

V and J are TRBV14 and TRBJ2-4, with D tentatively TRBD1 (6 bases). This CDR3 region has 15 residues. The germline CDR1 and CDR2 sequences are SGHDN and FVKESK. The V end lost 4 bases, the J end lost 3 bases, and 13 bases lay between the germline ends. Here the CDR3 DNA reads TGTGCCAGCAGCCGCTTGGAAGGGGGCAAAAACATTCAGTACTTC. The encoded protein is CASSRLEGGKNIQYF.